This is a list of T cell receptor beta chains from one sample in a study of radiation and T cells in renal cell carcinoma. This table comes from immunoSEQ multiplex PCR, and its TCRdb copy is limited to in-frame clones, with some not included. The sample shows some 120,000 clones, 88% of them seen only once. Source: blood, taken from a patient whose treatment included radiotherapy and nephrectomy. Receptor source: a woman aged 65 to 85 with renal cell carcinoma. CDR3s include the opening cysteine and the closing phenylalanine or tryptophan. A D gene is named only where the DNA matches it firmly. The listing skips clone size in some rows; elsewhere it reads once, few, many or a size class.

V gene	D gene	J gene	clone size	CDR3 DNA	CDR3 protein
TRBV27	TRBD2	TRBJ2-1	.	TGTGCCAGCAGTTTCCTCAGCGGGGGCCCCGTAAGGAATAATGAGCAGTTCTTC	CASSFLSGGPVRNNEQFF
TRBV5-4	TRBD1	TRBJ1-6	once	TGTGCCAGCAGCTTGGGTGGACAGGGAGGAAATTCACCCCTCCACTTT	CASSLGGQGGNSPLHF
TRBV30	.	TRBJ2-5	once	TGTGCCTGGAGTGTAAATTTCGAGACCCAGTACTTC	CAWSVNFETQYF
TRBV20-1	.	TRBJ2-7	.	TGCAGTGCCGGGCACGAGCAGTACTTC	CSAGHEQYF
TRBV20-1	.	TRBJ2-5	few	TGCAGTGCCCTACGGGAGCGGACCCAGTACTTC	CSALRERTQYF
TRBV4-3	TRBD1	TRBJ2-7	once	TGCGCCAGCAGCCAAGGGTCAGGGGGCTACGAGCAGTACTTC	CASSQGSGGYEQYF
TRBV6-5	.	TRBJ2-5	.	TGTGCCAGCAGTTACAAAGGGTTAGAGCAGTACTTC	CASSYKGLEQYF
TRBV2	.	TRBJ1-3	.	TGTGCCAGCAGGAGCGCAGCCTCTGGAAACACCATATATTTT	CASRSAASGNTIYF
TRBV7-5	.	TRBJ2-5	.	TGTGCCAGAAGCTTAGAGGCCCCCGGGACAGAGGAAGAGACCCAGTACTTC	CARSLEAPGTEEETQYF
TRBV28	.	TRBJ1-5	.	TGTGCCAGCGGCCCAAATCAGCCCCAGCATTTT	CASGPNQPQHF
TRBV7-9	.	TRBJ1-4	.	TGTGCCAGCAGCTTAGATTGGGGGGCAACTAATGAAAAACTGTTTTTT	CASSLDWGATNEKLFF
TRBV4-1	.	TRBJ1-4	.	TGCGCCAGCAGCCAAGGCACCTCAGCGCCTAATGAAAAACTGTTTTTT	CASSQGTSAPNEKLFF
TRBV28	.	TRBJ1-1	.	TGTGCCATCAAGCCTCAAGTGGACACTGAAGCTTTCTTT	CAIKPQVDTEAFF
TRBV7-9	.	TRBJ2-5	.	TGTGCCAGCAGCTTTCTCGCAGAGACCCAGTACTTC	CASSFLAETQYF
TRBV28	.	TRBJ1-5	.	TGTGCCAGCAGATCCGCGAGGGTCGGCAATCAGCCCCAGCATTTT	CASRSARVGNQPQHF
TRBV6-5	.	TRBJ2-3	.	TGTGCCAGCAGTTACGGGCGACCGGGCACAGATACGCAGTATTTT	CASSYGRPGTDTQYF
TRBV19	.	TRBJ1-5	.	TGTGCCAGTAGTATGGGGGCGCGGGGTCGACAGCCCCAGCATTTT	CASSMGARGRQPQHF
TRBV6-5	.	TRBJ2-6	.	TGTGCCAGCAGGCTGGGGAATTCTGGGGCCAACGTCCTGACTTTC	CASRLGNSGANVLTF
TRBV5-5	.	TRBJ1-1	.	TGTGCCAGCAGCTCCCATCTGGGCGGGGGTGAAGCTTTCTTT	CASSSHLGGGEAFF
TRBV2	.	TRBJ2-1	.	TGTGCCAGCTCCCAGAATGAGCAGTTCTTC	CASSQNEQFF
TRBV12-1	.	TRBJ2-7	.	TGTGCCAGCAGCTTTTTCCCTGGACAGTTCTCCTACGAGCAGTACTTC	CASSFFPGQFSYEQYF
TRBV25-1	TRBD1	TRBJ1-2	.	TGTGCCAGCAGTGGCTTCCGGGACAGGGCATTCTATGGCTACACCTTC	CASSGFRDRAFYGYTF
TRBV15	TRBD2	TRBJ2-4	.	TGTGCCACCAGCAGGGCTGCGGGGGACATTCAGTACTTC	CATSRAAGDIQYF
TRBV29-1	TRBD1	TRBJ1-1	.	TGCAGCATGACTTCAGGGGGGACTGAAGCTTTCTTT	CSMTSGGTEAFF
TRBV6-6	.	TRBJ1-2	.	TGTGCCAGCAGTTTGTGGAGCAAGATTAACTATGGCTACACCTTC	CASSLWSKINYGYTF
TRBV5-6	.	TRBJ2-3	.	TGTGCCAGCAGCCCCGTTGAGTCACACGGGACAGATACGCAGTATTTT	CASSPVESHGTDTQYF
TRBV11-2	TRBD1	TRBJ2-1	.	TGTGCCAGCAGCTTAAGGACAGGGAACTACAATGAGCAGTTCTTC	CASSLRTGNYNEQFF
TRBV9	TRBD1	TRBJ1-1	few	TGTGCCAGCAGCGTAGGGGGGACAGGGCCCACTGAAGCTTTCTTT	CASSVGGTGPTEAFF
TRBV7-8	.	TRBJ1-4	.	TGTGCCAGCAGCTTAGCGGTTGGGTCGACTAATGAAAAACTGTTTTTT	CASSLAVGSTNEKLFF
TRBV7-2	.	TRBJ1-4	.	TGTGCCAGCAGCAGGGACTCTTCAACTAATGAAAAACTGTTTTTT	CASSRDSSTNEKLFF
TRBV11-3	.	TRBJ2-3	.	TGTGCCAGCAGCTTAGCCCCCGGGTACACAGATACGCAGTATTTT	CASSLAPGYTDTQYF
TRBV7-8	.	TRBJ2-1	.	TGTGCCAGCAGGCCAGGGCCCCATGAGCAGTTCTTC	CASRPGPHEQFF
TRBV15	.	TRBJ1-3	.	TGTGCCACACAGAGAGGGCAGGAATACTCTGGAAACACCATATATTTT	CATQRGQEYSGNTIYF
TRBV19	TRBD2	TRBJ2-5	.	TGTGCCAGTAGTATACGGGGGGGAGGAAGGGAGACCCAGTACTTC	CASSIRGGGRETQYF
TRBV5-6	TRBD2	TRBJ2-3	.	TGTGCCAGCAGCCGGGGAGGGGAAGCAGATACGCAGTATTTT	CASSRGGEADTQYF
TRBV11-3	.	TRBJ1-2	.	TGTGCCAGCAGCCACGACGGGACGTATTTCAACTATGGCTACACCTTC	CASSHDGTYFNYGYTF
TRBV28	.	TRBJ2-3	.	TGTGCCAGCAGATCCGACAGGACTGGCACAGATACGCAGTATTTT	CASRSDRTGTDTQYF
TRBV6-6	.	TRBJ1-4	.	TGTGCCAGCAGTTACGGATCACTTGCAACTAATGAAAAACTGTTTTTT	CASSYGSLATNEKLFF
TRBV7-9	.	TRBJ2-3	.	TGTGCCAGCAGCTTACTATCTAGCGACACAGATACGCAGTATTTT	CASSLLSSDTDTQYF
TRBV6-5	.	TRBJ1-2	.	TGTGCCAGCAGTCCCACAGGGAACTATGGCTACACCTTC	CASSPTGNYGYTF
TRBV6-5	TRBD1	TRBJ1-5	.	TGTGCCAGCCGACAGGGCGGTCGGCAGCCCCAGCATTTT	CASRQGGRQPQHF
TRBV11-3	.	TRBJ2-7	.	TGTGCCAGCAGCTTACAGGGAGGCGAGCAGTACTTC	CASSLQGGEQYF
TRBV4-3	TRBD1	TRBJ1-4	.	TGCGCCAGCAGCCAAGGACAGGGCGCAACTAATGAAAAACTGTTTTTT	CASSQGQGATNEKLFF